This is a list of T cell receptor beta chains from one sample in a study of response to subunit inactivated influenza vaccine. MiXCR, applied by TCRdb to the RT-PCR reads, yields one record per CDR3 protein. The sample holds about 180,000 distinct CDR3 sequences, 7.5% to 10% seen once. This specimen consisted of non-naive T cells sorted from PBMCs, obtained on the day of vaccination. The source of these receptors is a man aged 45 to 65 who received an inactivated influenza vaccine. CDR3s include the opening cysteine and the closing phenylalanine or tryptophan. A D gene is named only where the DNA matches it firmly. Clone size is given for some rows only: seen once, a few or many times, or a class if the clone is expanded.

V gene	J gene	D gene	clone size	CDR3 length	CDR3 protein	CDR3 DNA
TRBV11-2	TRBJ2-5	TRBD2	many	15	CASTLAGVGQETQYF	TGTGCCAGCACCCTAGCGGGAGTAGGTCAAGAGACCCAGTACTTC
TRBV5-1	TRBJ2-5	NA	few	14	CASSPPGGQETQYF	TGCGCCAGCAGCCCCCCTGGCGGGCAAGAGACCCAGTACTTC
TRBV20-1	TRBJ2-3	TRBD2	few	17	CSARTPPGSGGTDTQYF	TGCAGTGCTAGAACCCCTCCGGGCAGCGGGGGGACAGATACGCAGTATTTT
TRBV20-1	TRBJ2-3	TRBD2	few	13	CSARREGLDTQYF	TGCAGTGCTCGGCGGGAGGGCTTAGATACGCAGTATTTT
TRBV7-9	TRBJ2-3	TRBD2	few	16	CASTARTSGGTDTQYF	TGTGCCAGCACCGCACGGACTAGCGGGGGCACAGATACGCAGTATTTT
TRBV12-3/TRBV12-4	TRBJ1-6	TRBD1	many	15	CASSGQGVGNSPLHF	TGTGCCAGCAGCGGACAGGGAGTGGGTAATTCACCCCTCCACTTT
TRBV5-6	TRBJ2-7	TRBD1	many	18	CASSLPSTGDDVFYEQYF	TGTGCCAGCAGCTTGCCATCAACAGGGGATGATGTTTTCTACGAGCAGTACTTC
TRBV4-3	TRBJ1-1	NA	NA	15	CASSQDAGQDTEAFF	TGCGCCAGCAGCCAAGATGCGGGGCAAGACACTGAAGCTTTCTTT
TRBV3-1	TRBJ2-7	TRBD2	few	16	CASSPLRGLASYEQYF	TGTGCCAGCAGCCCGTTGCGGGGACTAGCGTCCTACGAGCAGTACTTC
TRBV20-1	TRBJ2-5	NA	NA	13	CSARDSGRETQYF	TGCAGTGCTAGAGATTCGGGGAGGGAGACCCAGTACTTC
TRBV28	TRBJ1-4	TRBD1	NA	16	CASRTGLQTTNEKLFF	TGTGCCAGCAGGACAGGGTTGCAGACAACTAATGAAAAACTGTTTTTT
TRBV14	TRBJ2-7	TRBD2	NA	15	CASSQEASGTSQQYF	TGTGCCAGCAGCCAAGAGGCGAGCGGGACCTCCCAGCAGTACTTC
TRBV4-1	TRBJ1-6	NA	many	17	CASSQDNGLSYNSPLHF	TGCGCCAGCAGCCAAGATAACGGATTGTCCTATAATTCACCCCTCCACTTT
TRBV19	TRBJ2-7	NA	few	15	CASSNRIQGSYEQYF	TGTGCCAGTAGTAACCGCATACAGGGTTCCTACGAGCAGTACTTC
TRBV12-3/TRBV12-4	TRBJ2-1	NA	many	15	CASREDMSSYNEQFF	TGTGCCAGCAGGGAGGATATGAGCTCCTACAATGAGCAGTTCTTC
TRBV20-1	TRBJ2-7	NA	NA	11	CSASPTGNPYF	TGCAGTGCCTCCCCCACGGGAAATCCGTACTTC
TRBV12-3/TRBV12-4	TRBJ2-7	NA	NA	19	CASSLLLVFAKPSSYEQYF	TGTGCCAGCAGTCTACTTCTGGTCTTCGCTAAACCGAGCTCCTACGAGCAGTACTTC
TRBV3-1	TRBJ1-6	NA	NA	15	CASSQEGSHNSPLHF	TGTGCCAGCAGCCAAGAGGGCAGCCATAATTCACCCCTCCACTTT
TRBV5-6	TRBJ1-1	NA	NA	13	CASSPRGVTEAFF	TGTGCCAGCAGCCCAAGGGGGGTCACTGAAGCTTTCTTT
TRBV7-6	TRBJ1-1	TRBD1	few	17	CASSLRSEAGGYTEAFF	TGTGCCAGCAGCTTGCGATCTGAGGCAGGGGGCTACACTGAAGCTTTCTTT
TRBV4-3	TRBJ2-2	TRBD1	NA	18	CASSQITTGTGNTGELFF	TGCGCCAGCAGCCAAATCACGACCGGGACAGGGAACACCGGGGAGCTGTTTTTT
TRBV9	TRBJ1-1	NA	few	14	CASSVAGGGREAFF	TGTGCCAGCAGCGTAGCCGGTGGGGGCAGAGAAGCTTTCTTT
TRBV2	TRBJ2-5	NA	NA	14	CASRPGGGQETQYF	TGTGCCAGCCGACCCGGCGGCGGTCAAGAGACCCAGTACTTC
TRBV2	TRBJ2-3	TRBD2	few	15	CASYHRGGVADTQYF	TGTGCCAGTTACCATCGCGGGGGGGTGGCAGATACGCAGTATTTT
TRBV6-5	TRBJ1-2	NA	many	15	CASSYRVSSNYGYTF	TGTGCCAGCAGTTACCGGGTCTCCTCGAACTATGGCTACACCTTC
TRBV5-1	TRBJ1-4	NA	many	15	CASSEEGHSYEKLFF	TGCGCCAGCAGCGAGGAGGGCCATTCGTATGAAAAACTGTTTTTT
TRBV13	TRBJ2-7	TRBD1	NA	14	CASSLRTGKGEQYF	TGTGCCAGCAGCCTAAGGACAGGGAAGGGCGAGCAGTACTTC
TRBV28	TRBJ2-1	NA	NA	16	CASSLGAGDRQNEQFF	TGTGCCAGCAGTTTAGGGGCAGGAGACAGGCAAAATGAGCAGTTCTTC
TRBV5-1	TRBJ1-1	TRBD1	NA	14	CASSTGQRNTEAFF	TGCGCCAGCAGCACGGGACAGAGAAACACTGAAGCTTTCTTT
TRBV5-6	TRBJ2-7	NA	few	13	CASSSGVSYEQYF	TGTGCCAGCAGCTCCGGGGTGTCCTACGAGCAGTACTTC
TRBV28	TRBJ2-1	NA	many	16	CASSFLVGASYNEQFF	TGTGCCAGCAGTTTTCTTGTGGGGGCAAGCTACAATGAGCAGTTCTTC
TRBV24-1	TRBJ2-3	TRBD2	NA	15	CATRLGLADTDTQYF	TGTGCCACCAGACTCGGACTAGCGGACACAGATACGCAGTATTTT
TRBV25-1	TRBJ2-4	TRBD2	NA	15	CASSLTSGAKNIQYF	TGTGCCAGCAGCCTAACTAGCGGCGCCAAAAACATTCAGTACTTC
TRBV5-1	TRBJ2-1	TRBD2	many	18	CASSLGPLAEVSYNEQFF	TGCGCCAGCAGCTTGGGCCCACTAGCGGAAGTTTCCTACAATGAGCAGTTCTTC
TRBV20-1	TRBJ2-7	TRBD1	many	14	CSASRDRGSYEQYF	TGCAGTGCGAGCCGGGACAGGGGTTCCTACGAGCAGTACTTC
TRBV5-6	TRBJ1-1	TRBD1	NA	17	CASSFNDRDTRNTEAFF	TGTGCCAGCAGCTTTAACGACAGGGACACTCGGAACACTGAAGCTTTCTTT
TRBV20-1	TRBJ2-5	NA	many	12	CSASFGKETQYF	TGCAGTGCTAGTTTTGGGAAAGAGACCCAGTACTTC
TRBV6-2/TRBV6-3	TRBJ2-2	NA	few	12	CASSYGVGELFF	TGTGCCAGCAGTTACGGTGTGGGGGAGCTGTTTTTT
TRBV28	TRBJ2-1	NA	many	13	CASGQIPYNEQFF	TGTGCCAGCGGACAGATACCCTACAATGAGCAGTTCTTC
TRBV7-9	TRBJ2-7	NA	many	14	CASSLTEGGYEQYF	TGTGCCAGCAGCTTAACCGAGGGAGGCTACGAGCAGTACTTC
TRBV6-1	TRBJ2-5	TRBD2	many	16	CASSPLAGGIQETQYF	TGTGCCAGCAGTCCTCTAGCGGGAGGGATCCAAGAGACCCAGTACTTC
TRBV12-3/TRBV12-4	TRBJ1-2	NA	many	13	CASSLRGIGGYTF	TGTGCCAGCAGCCTACGGGGAATTGGGGGCTACACCTTC
TRBV28	TRBJ2-6	NA	NA	17	CASSPAESEPGANVLTF	TGTGCCAGCAGCCCGGCCGAGTCTGAACCTGGGGCCAACGTCCTGACTTTC
TRBV4-2	TRBJ2-1	NA	many	17	CASSRLEPKSSYNEQFF	TGTGCCAGCAGCAGATTGGAGCCGAAGAGCTCCTACAATGAGCAGTTCTTC
TRBV19	TRBJ2-3	NA	few	14	CASSTGLLLDTQYF	TGTGCCAGTAGTACAGGACTTCTTTTGGATACGCAGTATTTT
TRBV15	TRBJ1-4	NA	NA	15	CATSGRQARFEKLFF	TGTGCCACCAGCGGGAGACAGGCGAGATTCGAAAAACTGTTTTTT